A single T cell receptor beta chain is shown here with its context. What it recognizes is unknown. The entry originates in a study of response to subunit inactivated influenza vaccine. General study points: Authors suggested seasonal influenza vaccinations each recruit few new T cells.

TCRdb processed the RT-PCR reads anew with MiXCR; each CDR3 protein has one entry. This sample carries about 700,000 distinct CDR3 sequences, roughly 14% of them seen once, and the ten largest clones take roughly 6.4%. The clonotype comes from a man in his fifties or sixties who received an inactivated influenza vaccine. The sample here was PBMCs from blood, taken 14 to 15 days before vaccination.

This chain's CDR3 is CASSLDLPGSAKNIQYF. CDR3 coding DNA: TGCGCCAGCAGCCTCGATCTCCCAGGGTCAGCCAAAAACATTCAGTACTTC. The chain couples TRBV4-3 to TRBJ2-4, with D maybe TRBD1 (5 bases). Germline CDR1 reads LGHNA; CDR2 reads YSLEER. V shed 4 bases and J shed 0 bases, with 16 bases lying between them. The CDR3 contains 17 residues.